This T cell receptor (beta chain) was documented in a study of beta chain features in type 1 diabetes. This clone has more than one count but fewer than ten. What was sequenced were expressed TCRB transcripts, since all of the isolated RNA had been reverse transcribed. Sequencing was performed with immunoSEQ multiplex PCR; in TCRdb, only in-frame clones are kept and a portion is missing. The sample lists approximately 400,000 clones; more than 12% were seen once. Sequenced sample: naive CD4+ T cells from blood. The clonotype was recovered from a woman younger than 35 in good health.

The CDR3 region has the DNA TGCGCCAGCAGCCAAGAGGCGGACCAAGAGACCCAGTACTTC. It encodes CASSQEADQETQYF. The chain joins TRBV4-1 to TRBJ2-5, with unresolved D. The germline gives CDR1 MGHRA, CDR2 YSYEKL. This CDR3 has 14 residues. V lost 0 bases and J 0 bases, leaving 5 bases between the germline ends.